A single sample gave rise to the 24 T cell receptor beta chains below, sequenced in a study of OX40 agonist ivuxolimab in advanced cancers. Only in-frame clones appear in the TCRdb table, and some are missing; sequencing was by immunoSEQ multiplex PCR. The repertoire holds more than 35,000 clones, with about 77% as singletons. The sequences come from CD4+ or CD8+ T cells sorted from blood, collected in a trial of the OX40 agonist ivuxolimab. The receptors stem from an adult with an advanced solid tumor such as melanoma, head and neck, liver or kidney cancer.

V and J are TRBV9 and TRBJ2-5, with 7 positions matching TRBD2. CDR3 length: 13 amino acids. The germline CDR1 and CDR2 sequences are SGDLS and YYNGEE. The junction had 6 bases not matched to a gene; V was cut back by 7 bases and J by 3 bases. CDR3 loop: CASAPGGEETQYF. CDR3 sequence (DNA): TGTGCCAGCGCCCCTGGGGGGGAAGAGACCCAGTACTTC.

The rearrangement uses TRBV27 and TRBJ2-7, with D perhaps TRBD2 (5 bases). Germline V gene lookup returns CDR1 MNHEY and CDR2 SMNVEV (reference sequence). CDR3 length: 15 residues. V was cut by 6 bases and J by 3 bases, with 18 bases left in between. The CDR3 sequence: CASRGGNSGIYEQYF. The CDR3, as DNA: TGTGCCAGCAGGGGTGGTAACAGCGGAATCTACGAGCAGTACTTC.

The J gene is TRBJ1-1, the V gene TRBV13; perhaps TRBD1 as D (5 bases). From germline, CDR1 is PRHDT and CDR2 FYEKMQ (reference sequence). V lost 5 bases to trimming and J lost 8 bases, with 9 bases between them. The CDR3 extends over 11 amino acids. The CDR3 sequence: CASSSAGEAFF. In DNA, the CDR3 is TGTGCCAGCAGCAGCGCAGGGGAAGCTTTCTTT.

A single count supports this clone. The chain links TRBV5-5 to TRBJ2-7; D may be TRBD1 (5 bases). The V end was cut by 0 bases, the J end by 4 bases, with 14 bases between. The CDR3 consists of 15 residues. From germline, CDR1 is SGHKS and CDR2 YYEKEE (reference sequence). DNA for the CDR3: TGTGCCAGCAGCTTGGGAGTGGTGGGGCATTACGAGCAGTACTTC. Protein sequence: CASSLGVVGHYEQYF.

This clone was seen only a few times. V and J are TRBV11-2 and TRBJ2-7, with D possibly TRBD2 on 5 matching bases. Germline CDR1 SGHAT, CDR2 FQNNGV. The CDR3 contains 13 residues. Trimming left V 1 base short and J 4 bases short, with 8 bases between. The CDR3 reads CASSLGSGYEQYF. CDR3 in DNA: TGTGCCAGCAGCTTAGGGTCGGGATACGAGCAGTACTTC.

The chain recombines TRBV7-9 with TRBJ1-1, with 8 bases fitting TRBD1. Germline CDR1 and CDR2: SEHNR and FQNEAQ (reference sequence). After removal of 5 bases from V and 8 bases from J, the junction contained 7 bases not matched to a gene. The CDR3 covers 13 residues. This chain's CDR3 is CASSTTGDREAFF. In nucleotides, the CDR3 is TGTGCCAGCAGCACCACCGGGGACAGGGAAGCTTTCTTT.

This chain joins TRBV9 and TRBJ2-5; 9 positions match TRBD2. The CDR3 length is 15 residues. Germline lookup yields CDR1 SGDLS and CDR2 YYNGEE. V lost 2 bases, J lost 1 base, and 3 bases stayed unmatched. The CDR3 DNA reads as TGTGCCAGCAGCGTGGGGACTAGCCCCCAAGAGACCCAGTACTTC. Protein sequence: CASSVGTSPQETQYF.

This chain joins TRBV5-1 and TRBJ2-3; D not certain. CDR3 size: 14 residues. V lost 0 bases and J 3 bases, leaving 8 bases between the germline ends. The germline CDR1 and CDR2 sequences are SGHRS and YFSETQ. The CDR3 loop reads CASSLAVGTDTQYF. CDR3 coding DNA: TGCGCCAGCAGCTTGGCGGTAGGGACAGATACGCAGTATTTT. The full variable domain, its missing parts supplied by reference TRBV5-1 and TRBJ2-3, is KAGVTQTPRYLIKTRGQQVTLSCSPISGHRSVSWYQQTPGQGLQFLFEYFSETQRNKGNFPGRFSGRQFSNSRSEMNVSTLELGDSALYLCASSLAVGTDTQYFGPGTRLTVL.

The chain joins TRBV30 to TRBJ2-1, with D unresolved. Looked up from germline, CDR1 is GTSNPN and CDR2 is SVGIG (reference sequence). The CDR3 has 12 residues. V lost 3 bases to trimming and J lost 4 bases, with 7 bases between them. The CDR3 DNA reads TGTGCCTGGAGCAGTCAGTACAATGAGCAGTTCTTC. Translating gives CAWSSQYNEQFF.

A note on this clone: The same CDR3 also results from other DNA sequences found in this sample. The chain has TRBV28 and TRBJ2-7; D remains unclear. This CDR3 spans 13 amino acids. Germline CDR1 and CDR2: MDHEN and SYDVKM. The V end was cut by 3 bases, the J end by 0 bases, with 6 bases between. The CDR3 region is CASSLGSSYEQYF. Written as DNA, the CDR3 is TGTGCCAGCAGTTTGGGTAGCTCCTACGAGCAGTACTTC.

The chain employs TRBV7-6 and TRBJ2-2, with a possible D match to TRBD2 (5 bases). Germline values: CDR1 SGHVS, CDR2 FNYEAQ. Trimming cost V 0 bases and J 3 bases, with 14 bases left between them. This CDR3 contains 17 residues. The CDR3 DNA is TGTGCCAGCAGCTTAGCGCCTGTGGGAGAGGACACCGGGGAGCTGTTTTTT. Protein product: CASSLAPVGEDTGELFF. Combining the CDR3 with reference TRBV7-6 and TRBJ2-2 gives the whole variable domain GAGVSQSPRYKVTKRGQDVALRCDPISGHVSLYWYRQALGQGPEFLTYFNYEAQQDKSGLPNDRFSAERPEGSISTLTIQRTEQRDSAMYRCASSLAPVGEDTGELFFGEGSRLTVL.

The CDR3: CASSAPAGASYEQYF. The CDR3 DNA reads as TGTGCCAGCAGTGCCCCTGCGGGGGCTTCCTACGAGCAGTACTTC. The rearrangement links TRBV28 to TRBJ2-7, with a weak D call TRBD2 (7 bases). The length of the CDR3 is 15 residues. V lost 5 bases to trimming and J lost 1 base, with 15 bases between them. Germline V gives CDR1 MDHEN, CDR2 SYDVKM.

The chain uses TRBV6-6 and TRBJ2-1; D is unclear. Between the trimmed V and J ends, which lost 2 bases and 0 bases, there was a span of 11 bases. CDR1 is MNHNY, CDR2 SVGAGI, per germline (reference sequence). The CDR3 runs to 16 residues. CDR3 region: CASSYRRLSSYNEQFF. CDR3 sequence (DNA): TGTGCCAGCAGTTACCGGCGGCTCAGCTCCTACAATGAGCAGTTCTTC.

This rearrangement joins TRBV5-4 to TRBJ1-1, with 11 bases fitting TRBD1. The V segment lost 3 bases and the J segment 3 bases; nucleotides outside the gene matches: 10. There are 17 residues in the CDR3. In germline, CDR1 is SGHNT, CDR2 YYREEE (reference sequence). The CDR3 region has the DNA TGTGCCAGCAGCTATGGACAGGGGGCGTTCTTGGACACTGAAGCTTTCTTT. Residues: CASSYGQGAFLDTEAFF.

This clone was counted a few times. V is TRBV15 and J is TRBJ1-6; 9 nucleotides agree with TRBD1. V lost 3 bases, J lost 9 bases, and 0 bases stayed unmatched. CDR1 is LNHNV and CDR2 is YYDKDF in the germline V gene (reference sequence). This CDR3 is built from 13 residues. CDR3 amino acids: CATSRDRGSPLHF. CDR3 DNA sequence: TGTGCCACCAGCAGGGACAGGGGTTCACCCCTCCACTTT. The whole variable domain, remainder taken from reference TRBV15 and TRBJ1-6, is DAMVIQNPRYQVTQFGKPVTLSCSQTLNHNVMYWYQQKSSQAPKLLFHYYDKDFNNEADTPDNFQSRRPNTSFCFLDIRSPGLGDTAMYLCATSRDRGSPLHFGNGTRLTVT.

The CDR3 DNA sequence: TGTGCCAGCAGAAAAAACCCGGGACAGTCCTACGAGCAGTACTTC. It is translated as CASRKNPGQSYEQYF. The chain links TRBV28 to TRBJ2-7, with 7 bases that match TRBD1. The CDR3 has 15 amino acids. Trimming cost V 6 bases and J 1 base; bases outside gene matches: 9. The germline V gene encodes CDR1 MDHEN and CDR2 SYDVKM.

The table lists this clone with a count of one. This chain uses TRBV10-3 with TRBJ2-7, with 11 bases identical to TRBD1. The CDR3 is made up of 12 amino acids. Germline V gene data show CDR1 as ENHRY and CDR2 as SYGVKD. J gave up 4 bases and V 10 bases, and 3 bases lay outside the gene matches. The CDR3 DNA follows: TGTGCCACCGGACAGGGGGCTTACGAGCAGTACTTC. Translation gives CATGQGAYEQYF.

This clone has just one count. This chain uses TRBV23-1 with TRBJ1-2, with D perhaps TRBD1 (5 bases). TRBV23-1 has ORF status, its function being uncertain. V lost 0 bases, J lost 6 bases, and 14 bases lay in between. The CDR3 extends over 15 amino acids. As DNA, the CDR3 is TGCGCCAGCAGTCAATCCTCGGAAAAGGGGAATGGCTACACCTTC. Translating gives CASSQSSEKGNGYTF.

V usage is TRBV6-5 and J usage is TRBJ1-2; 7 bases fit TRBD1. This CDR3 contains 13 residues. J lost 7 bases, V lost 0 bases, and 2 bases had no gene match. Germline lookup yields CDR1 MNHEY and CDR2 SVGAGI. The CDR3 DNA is TGTGCCAGCAGTTACTCGAAGGGGGCTGGCTACACCTTC. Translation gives CASSYSKGAGYTF.

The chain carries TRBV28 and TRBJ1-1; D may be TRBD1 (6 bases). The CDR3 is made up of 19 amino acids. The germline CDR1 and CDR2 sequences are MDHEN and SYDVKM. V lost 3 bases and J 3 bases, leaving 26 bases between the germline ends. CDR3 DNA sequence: TGTGCCAGCAGTTTTCCCCCGCCAGGGGACCCCCGGGGAGACACTGAAGCTTTCTTT. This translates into CASSFPPPGDPRGDTEAFF.

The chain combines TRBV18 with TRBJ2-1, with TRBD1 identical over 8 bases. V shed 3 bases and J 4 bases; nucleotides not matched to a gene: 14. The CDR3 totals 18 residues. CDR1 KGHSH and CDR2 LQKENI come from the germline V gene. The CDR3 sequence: CASSPPDTAGGLYNEQFF. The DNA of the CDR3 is TGTGCCAGCTCACCTCCCGACACGGCAGGGGGCCTGTACAATGAGCAGTTCTTC.

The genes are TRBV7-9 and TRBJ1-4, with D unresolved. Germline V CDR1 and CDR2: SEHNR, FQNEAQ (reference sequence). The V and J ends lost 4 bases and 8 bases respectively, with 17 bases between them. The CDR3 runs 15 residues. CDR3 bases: TGTGCCAGCAGCTCGCCTGTCCTGCGGAGGGAAAAACTGTTTTTT. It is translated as CASSSPVLRREKLFF.

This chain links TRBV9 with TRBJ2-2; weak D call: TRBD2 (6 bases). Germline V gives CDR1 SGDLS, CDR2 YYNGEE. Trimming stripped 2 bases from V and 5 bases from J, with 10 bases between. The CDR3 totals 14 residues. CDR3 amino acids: CASSVGGETGELFF. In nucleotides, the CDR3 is TGTGCCAGCAGCGTCGGAGGGGAGACCGGGGAGCTGTTTTTT. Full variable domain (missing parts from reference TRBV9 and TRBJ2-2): DSGVTQTPKHLITATGQRVTLRCSPRSGDLSVYWYQQSLDQGLQFLIQYYNGEERAKGNILERFSAQQFPDLHSELNLSSLELGDSALYFCASSVGGETGELFFGEGSRLTVL.

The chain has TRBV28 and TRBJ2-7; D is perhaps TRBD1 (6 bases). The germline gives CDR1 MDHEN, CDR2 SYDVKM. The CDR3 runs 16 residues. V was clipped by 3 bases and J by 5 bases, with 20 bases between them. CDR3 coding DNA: TGTGCCAGCAGTTTGTGGGGGACGTCCCACAGGGACGAGCAGTACTTC. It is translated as CASSLWGTSHRDEQYF. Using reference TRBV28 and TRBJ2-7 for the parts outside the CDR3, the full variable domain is DVKVTQSSRYLVKRTGEKVFLECVQDMDHENMFWYRQDPGLGLRLIYFSYDVKMKEKGDIPEGYSVSREKKERFSLILESASTNQTSMYLCASSLWGTSHRDEQYFGPGTRLTVT.